The sample holds a few counts of the clone carrying this T cell receptor beta chain. As yet, its antigen is unknown. This sample was taken from a study of beta chain features in type 1 diabetes. Notes on the study in general: TCRB CDR3s from Type 1 diabetes patients were moderately but significantly shorter in all four CD4+ subsets.

Expressed TCRB transcripts were sequenced after all isolated RNA was converted to cDNA. Clones were read by immunoSEQ multiplex PCR, and TCRdb kept only the in-frame ones, dropping some. The sample gives a few hundred thousand clones, around 22% of which show up once; approximately 0.011% is in the top ten. The CDR3 spans 14 residues. V shed 1 base and J shed 0 bases, with 5 bases lying between them. Germline CDR1 and CDR2: SGDLS and YYNGEE. Sequencing used naive CD4+ T cells from blood. The origin of this receptor is a woman aged 30 to 39 with type 1 diabetes. The chain uses TRBV9 and TRBJ2-1, with D unclear. The CDR3, as DNA: TGTGCCAGCAGCGTACAAAACTCCTACAATGAGCAGTTCTTC. This sequence encodes CASSVQNSYNEQFF.